The rows below give T cell receptor beta chains drawn from one sample of a study of T cells expressing NK-cell markers. TCRdb reanalyzed the 5' RACE reads, giving one entry per CDR3 protein sequence and no DNA. The data show about 260,000 distinct CDR3 sequences, and the top ten clones hold around 0.42%. Sequenced input: blood T cells: a sorted CD56 or NKG2C T cell subset, CD4+ or CD8+ T cells, or bulk PBMC T cells (not recorded which). The receptors were sampled from a man aged 18 to 35 in good health. Both conserved end residues are part of each CDR3. Fields, in order: J gene, V gene, CDR3 length, CDR3 protein.

>TRBJ1-2|TRBV5-1|14
CASSRTDGGHGYTF
>TRBJ2-7|TRBV12-3/TRBV12-4|14
CASSFKVAAGEQYF
>TRBJ2-1|TRBV18|16
CASSPQRTSGRAEQFF
>TRBJ2-6|TRBV6-2/TRBV6-3|15
CASSYSGSGANVLTF
>TRBJ1-1|TRBV5-5|15
CASSPRRQGNTEAFF
>TRBJ2-5|TRBV11-2|16
CASSSQPLAQRETQYF
>TRBJ2-3|TRBV20-1|16
CSALLGGASSTDTQYF
>TRBJ2-3|TRBV12-3/TRBV12-4|15
CASSFGIGVTDTQYF
>TRBJ2-5|TRBV10-3|12
CAISDRGETQYF
>TRBJ1-1|TRBV6-2/TRBV6-3|16
CASSPQTGGANTEAFF
>TRBJ1-4|TRBV4-3|15
CASSQDNQGNEKLFF
>TRBJ2-7|TRBV29-1|13
CSVDQGARDEQYF
>TRBJ2-1|TRBV4-1|15
CASSQAVVLSWEQFF
>TRBJ1-4|TRBV7-6|15
CASSTQGQSNEKLFF
>TRBJ2-2|TRBV5-1|16
CASTPPGRASTGELFF
>TRBJ2-3|TRBV20-1|14
CSARDSGGADTQYF
>TRBJ2-3|TRBV24-1|15
CATSGQRTNTDTQYF
>TRBJ2-1|TRBV7-2|16
CASSLGGLAPELEQFF
>TRBJ2-3|TRBV20-1|15
CSARDVRHPTDTQYF
>TRBJ1-1|TRBV7-2|16
CASSLLSGTGGTEAFF
>TRBJ2-3|TRBV5-1|15
CASSLDSLALSTQYF
>TRBJ2-1|TRBV3-1|16
CASSQGSSGALNEQFF
>TRBJ1-1|TRBV12-3/TRBV12-4|13
CASTLKGNTEAFF
>TRBJ1-5|TRBV20-1|14
CSAKYGTSNQPQHF
>TRBJ2-1|TRBV10-2|13
CASSERFDNEQFF
>TRBJ1-1|TRBV6-5|17
CASSYGISQGWNPEAFF
>TRBJ2-2|TRBV7-6|17
CASSATTSGRASGELFF
>TRBJ1-2|TRBV10-3|14
CAISEYGDSSSYTF